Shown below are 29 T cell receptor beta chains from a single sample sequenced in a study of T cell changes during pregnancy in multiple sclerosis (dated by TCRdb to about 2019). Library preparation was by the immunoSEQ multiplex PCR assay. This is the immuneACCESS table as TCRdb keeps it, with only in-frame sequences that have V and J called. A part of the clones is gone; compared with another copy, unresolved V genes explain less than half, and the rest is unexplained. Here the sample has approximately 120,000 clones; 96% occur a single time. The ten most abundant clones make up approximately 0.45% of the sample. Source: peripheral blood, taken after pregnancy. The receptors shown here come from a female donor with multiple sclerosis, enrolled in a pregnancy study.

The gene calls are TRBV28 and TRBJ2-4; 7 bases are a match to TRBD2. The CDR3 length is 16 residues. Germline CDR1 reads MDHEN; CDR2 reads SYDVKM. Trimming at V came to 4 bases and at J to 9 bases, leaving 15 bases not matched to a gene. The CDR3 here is CASSSTSLTSEVIQYF. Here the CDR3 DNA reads TGTGCCAGCAGTTCGACTAGCCTCACCTCGGAGGTCATTCAGTACTTC.

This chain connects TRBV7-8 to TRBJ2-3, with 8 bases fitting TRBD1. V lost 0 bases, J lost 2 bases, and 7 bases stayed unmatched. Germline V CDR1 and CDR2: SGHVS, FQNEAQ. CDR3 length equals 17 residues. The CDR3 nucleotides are TGTGCCAGCAGCTTAGCCCGTCGGGACAGGTTCACAGATACGCAGTATTTT. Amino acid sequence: CASSLARRDRFTDTQYF.

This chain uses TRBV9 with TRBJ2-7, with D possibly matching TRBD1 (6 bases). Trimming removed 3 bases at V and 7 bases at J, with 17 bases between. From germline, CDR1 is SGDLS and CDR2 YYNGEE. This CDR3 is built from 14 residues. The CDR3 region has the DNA TGTGCCAGCAGCGGCCGGCTGGGGGCGCGGGAGCAGTACTTC. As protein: CASSGRLGAREQYF. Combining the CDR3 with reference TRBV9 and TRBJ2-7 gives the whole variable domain DSGVTQTPKHLITATGQRVTLRCSPRSGDLSVYWYQQSLDQGLQFLIQYYNGEERAKGNILERFSAQQFPDLHSELNLSSLELGDSALYFCASSGRLGAREQYFGPGTRLTVT.

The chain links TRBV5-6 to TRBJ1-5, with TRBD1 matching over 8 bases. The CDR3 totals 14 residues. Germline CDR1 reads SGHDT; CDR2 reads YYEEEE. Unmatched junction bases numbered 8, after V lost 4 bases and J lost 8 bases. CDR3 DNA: TGTGCCAGCAGCCTCGGACAGGGTGGAAAGCCCCAGCATTTT. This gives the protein CASSLGQGGKPQHF.

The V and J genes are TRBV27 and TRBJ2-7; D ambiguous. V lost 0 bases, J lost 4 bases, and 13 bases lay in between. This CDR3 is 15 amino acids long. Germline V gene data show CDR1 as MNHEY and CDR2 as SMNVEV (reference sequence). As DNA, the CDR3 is TGTGCCAGCAGTTTATCGACCGAGGCCCGTTACGAGCAGTACTTC. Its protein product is CASSLSTEARYEQYF.

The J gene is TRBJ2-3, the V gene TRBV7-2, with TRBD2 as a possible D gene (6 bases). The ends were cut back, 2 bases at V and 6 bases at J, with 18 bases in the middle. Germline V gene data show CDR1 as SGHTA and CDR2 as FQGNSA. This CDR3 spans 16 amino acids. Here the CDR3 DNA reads TGTGCCAGCAGCTTATCAGCGGGTCCAGAGGGGGATACGCAGTATTTT. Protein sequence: CASSLSAGPEGDTQYF. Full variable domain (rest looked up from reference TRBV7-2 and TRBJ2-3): GAGVSQSPSNKVTEKGKDVELRCDPISGHTALYWYRQSLGQGLEFLIYFQGNSAPDKSGLPSDRFSAERTGGSVSTLTIQRTQQEDSAVYLCASSLSAGPEGDTQYFGPGTRLTVL.

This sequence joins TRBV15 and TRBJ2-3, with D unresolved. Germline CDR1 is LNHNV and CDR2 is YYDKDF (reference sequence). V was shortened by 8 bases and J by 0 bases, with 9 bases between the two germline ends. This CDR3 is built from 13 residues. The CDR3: CATAQVSTDTQYF. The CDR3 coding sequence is TGTGCCACCGCACAAGTTAGCACAGATACGCAGTATTTT.

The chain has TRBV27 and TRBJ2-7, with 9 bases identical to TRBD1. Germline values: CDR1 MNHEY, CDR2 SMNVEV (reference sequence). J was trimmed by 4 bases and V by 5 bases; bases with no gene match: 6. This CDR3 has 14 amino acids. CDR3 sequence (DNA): TGTGCCAGCAGTACCTCCGGGACAGGGTACGAGCAGTACTTC. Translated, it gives CASSTSGTGYEQYF.

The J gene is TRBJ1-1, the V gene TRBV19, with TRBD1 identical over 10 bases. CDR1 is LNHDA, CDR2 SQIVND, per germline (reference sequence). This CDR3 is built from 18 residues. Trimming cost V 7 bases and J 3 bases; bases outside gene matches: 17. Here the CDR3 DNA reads TGTGCCAGTACGGGACAGGGGTTATGGGGACCGCCCGACACTGAAGCTTTCTTT. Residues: CASTGQGLWGPPDTEAFF. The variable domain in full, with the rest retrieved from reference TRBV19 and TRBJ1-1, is DGGITQSPKYLFRKEGQNVTLSCEQNLNHDAMYWYRQDPGQGLRLIYYSQIVNDFQKGDIAEGYSVSREKKESFPLTVTSAQKNPTAFYLCASTGQGLWGPPDTEAFFGQGTRLTVV.

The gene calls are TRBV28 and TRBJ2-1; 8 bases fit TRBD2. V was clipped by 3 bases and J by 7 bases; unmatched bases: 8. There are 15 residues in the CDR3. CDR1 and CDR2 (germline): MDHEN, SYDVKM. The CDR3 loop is CASSFSGGRSNEQFF. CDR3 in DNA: TGTGCCAGCAGTTTCTCGGGGGGGCGTTCTAATGAGCAGTTCTTC.

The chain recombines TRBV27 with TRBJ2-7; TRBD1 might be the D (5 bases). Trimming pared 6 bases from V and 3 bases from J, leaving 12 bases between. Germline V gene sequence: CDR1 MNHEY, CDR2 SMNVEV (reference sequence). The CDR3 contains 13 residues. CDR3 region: CASSRADNYEQYF. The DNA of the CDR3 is TGTGCCAGCAGCAGGGCAGACAACTACGAGCAGTACTTC.

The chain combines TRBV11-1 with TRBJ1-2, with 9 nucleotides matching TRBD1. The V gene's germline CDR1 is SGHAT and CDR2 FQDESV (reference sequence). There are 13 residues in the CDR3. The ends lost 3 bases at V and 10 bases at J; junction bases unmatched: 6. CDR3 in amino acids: CASSFDRGSDYTF. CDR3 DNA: TGTGCCAGCAGCTTTGACAGGGGGTCGGACTACACCTTC.

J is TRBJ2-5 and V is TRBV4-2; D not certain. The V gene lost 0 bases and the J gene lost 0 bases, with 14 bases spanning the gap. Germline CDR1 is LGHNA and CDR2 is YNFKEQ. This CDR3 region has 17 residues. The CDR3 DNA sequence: TGTGCCAGCAGCCAAGAATGGCACCGCCTGCACCAAGAGACCCAGTACTTC. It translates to CASSQEWHRLHQETQYF.

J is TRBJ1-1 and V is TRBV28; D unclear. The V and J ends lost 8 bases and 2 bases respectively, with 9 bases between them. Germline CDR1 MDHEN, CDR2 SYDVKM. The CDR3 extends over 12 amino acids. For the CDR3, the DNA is TGTGCCAGCTACGGGGTAAACACTGAAGCTTTCTTT. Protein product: CASYGVNTEAFF.

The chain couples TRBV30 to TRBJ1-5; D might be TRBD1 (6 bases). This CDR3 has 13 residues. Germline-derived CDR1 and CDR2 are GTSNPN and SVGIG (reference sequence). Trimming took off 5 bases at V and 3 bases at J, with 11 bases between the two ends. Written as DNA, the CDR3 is TGTGCCTGGGGGGGACAAGACAATCAGCCCCAGCATTTT. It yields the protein CAWGGQDNQPQHF.

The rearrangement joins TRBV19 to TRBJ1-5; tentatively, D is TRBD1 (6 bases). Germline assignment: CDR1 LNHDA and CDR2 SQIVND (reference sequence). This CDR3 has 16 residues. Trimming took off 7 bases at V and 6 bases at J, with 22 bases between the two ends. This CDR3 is CASKSFVGGGFQPQHF. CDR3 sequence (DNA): TGTGCCAGTAAGAGCTTCGTAGGGGGAGGGTTTCAGCCCCAGCATTTT.

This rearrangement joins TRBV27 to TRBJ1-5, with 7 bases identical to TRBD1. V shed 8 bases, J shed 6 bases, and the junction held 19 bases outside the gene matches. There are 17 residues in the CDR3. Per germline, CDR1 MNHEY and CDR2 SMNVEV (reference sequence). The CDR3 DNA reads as TGTGCCAGCCGCAAAACGGGAGACAGGGTGAGTCGTCAGCCCCAGCATTTT. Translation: CASRKTGDRVSRQPQHF.

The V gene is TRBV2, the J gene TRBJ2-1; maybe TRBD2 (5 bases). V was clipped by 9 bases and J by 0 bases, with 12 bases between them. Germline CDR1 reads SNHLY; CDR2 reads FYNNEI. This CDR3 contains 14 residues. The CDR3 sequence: CAREGGSSYNEQFF. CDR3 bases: TGTGCCAGAGAAGGCGGGTCCTCCTACAATGAGCAGTTCTTC.

CDR3: CASSLAGTGTYEQYF. CDR3 coding DNA: TGTGCCAGCAGCCTGGCTGGGACAGGAACCTACGAGCAGTACTTC. This chain connects TRBV5-6 to TRBJ2-7; 8 bases fit TRBD1. CDR3 size: 15 residues. Germline assignment: CDR1 SGHDT and CDR2 YYEEEE. V was clipped by 4 bases and J by 2 bases; unmatched bases: 8.

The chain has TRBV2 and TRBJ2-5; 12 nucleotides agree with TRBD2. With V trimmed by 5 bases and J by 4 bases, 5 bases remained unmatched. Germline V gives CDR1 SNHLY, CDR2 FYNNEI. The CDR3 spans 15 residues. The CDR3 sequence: CASSPLGLAGETQYF. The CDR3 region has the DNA TGTGCCAGCAGTCCCCTGGGACTAGCGGGAGAGACCCAGTACTTC.

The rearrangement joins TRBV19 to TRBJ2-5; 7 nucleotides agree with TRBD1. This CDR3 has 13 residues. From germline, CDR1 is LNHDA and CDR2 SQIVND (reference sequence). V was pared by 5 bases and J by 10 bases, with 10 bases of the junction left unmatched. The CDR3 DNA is TGTGCCAGTAGTCCAACAAGTTCAGGGGGCCAGTACTTC. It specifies CASSPTSSGGQYF.

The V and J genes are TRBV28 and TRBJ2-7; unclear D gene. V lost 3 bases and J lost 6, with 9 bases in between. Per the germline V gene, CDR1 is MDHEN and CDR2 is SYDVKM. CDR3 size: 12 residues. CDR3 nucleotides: TGTGCCAGCAGTTTTGTGGCTTCCGAGCAGTACTTC. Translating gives CASSFVASEQYF. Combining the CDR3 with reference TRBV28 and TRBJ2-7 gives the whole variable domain DVKVTQSSRYLVKRTGEKVFLECVQDMDHENMFWYRQDPGLGLRLIYFSYDVKMKEKGDIPEGYSVSREKKERFSLILESASTNQTSMYLCASSFVASEQYFGPGTRLTVT.

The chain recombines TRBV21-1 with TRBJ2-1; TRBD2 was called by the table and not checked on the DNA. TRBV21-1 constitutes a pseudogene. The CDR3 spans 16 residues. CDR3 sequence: CASSKVSGGRYNEQFF. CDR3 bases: TGTGCCAGCAGCAAAGTTAGCGGGGGCAGATACAATGAGCAGTTCTTC.

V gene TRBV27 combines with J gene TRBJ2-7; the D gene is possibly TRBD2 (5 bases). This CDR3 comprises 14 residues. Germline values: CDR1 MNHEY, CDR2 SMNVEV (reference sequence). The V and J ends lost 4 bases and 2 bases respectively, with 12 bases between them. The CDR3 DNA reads TGTGCCAGCAGTTCAAGGAGGAATACCTACGAGCAGTACTTC. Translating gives CASSSRRNTYEQYF.

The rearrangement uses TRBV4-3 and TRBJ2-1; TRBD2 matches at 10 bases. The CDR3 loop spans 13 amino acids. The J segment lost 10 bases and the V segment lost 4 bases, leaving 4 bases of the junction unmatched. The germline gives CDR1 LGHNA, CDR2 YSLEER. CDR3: CASSRGLAEEQFF. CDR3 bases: TGCGCCAGCAGCCGAGGACTAGCGGAAGAGCAGTTCTTC.

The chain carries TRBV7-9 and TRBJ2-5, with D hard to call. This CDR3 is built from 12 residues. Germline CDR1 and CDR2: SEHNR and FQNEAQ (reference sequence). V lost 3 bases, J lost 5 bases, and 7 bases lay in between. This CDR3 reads CASSFSPETQYF. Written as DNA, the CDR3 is TGTGCCAGCAGCTTTTCTCCGGAGACCCAGTACTTC.

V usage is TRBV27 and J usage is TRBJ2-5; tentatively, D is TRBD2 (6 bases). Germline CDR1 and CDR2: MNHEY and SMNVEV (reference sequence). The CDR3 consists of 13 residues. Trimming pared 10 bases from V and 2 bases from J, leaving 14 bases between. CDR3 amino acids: CATKGLNQETQYF. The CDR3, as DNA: TGTGCCACCAAGGGACTGAATCAAGAGACCCAGTACTTC.

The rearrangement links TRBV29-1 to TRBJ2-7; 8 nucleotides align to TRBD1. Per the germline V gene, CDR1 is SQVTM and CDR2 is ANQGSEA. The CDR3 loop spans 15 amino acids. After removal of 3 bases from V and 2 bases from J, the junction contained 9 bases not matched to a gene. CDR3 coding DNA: TGCAGCGTTGAGGTGGCCGGGACAGGAGCCTACGAGCAGTACTTC. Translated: CSVEVAGTGAYEQYF.

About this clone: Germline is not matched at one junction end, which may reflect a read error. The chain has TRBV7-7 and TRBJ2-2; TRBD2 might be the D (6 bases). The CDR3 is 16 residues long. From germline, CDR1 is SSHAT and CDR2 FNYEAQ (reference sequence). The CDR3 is CASSSQGTANTGELFF. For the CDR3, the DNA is TGTGCTAGCAGCTCCCAAGGGACTGCAAACACCGGGGAGCTGTTTTTT. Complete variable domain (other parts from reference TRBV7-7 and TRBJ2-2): GAGVSQSPRYKVTKRGQDVTLRCDPISSHATLYWYQQALGQGPEFLTYFNYEAQPDKSGLPSDRFSAERPEGSISTLTIQRTEQRDSAMYRCASSSQGTANTGELFFGEGSRLTVL.